These T cell receptor beta chains were read from a single sample in a study of response to subunit inactivated influenza vaccine. TCRdb fed the RT-PCR reads into MiXCR, producing one record per CDR3 protein. The sample lists 170,000 or so distinct CDR3 sequences, 9.5% to 12% occurring once. The sequencing used CD8+ T cells sorted from PBMCs, collected 23 months after vaccination. The receptor source for this set is a man aged 45-69 years who received an inactivated influenza vaccine. Both conserved end residues are part of each CDR3. D genes are given only for firm matches. Expanded clones are given a class, and other clones once, few, many or no size at all.

TRBJ2-7,TRBV6-1,-,-,CASSEFTGTGYSYEQYF,TGTGCCAGCAGTGAGTTTACTGGTACAGGTTACTCCTACGAGCAGTACTTC
TRBJ1-5,TRBV12-3/TRBV12-4,few,-,CASSFGTSEQPQHF,TGTGCCAGCAGTTTTGGGACATCGGAACAGCCCCAGCATTTT
TRBJ1-1,TRBV7-8,-,-,CASSPRINTEAFF,TGTGCCAGCAGCCCCCGAATTAACACTGAAGCTTTCTTT
TRBJ1-5,TRBV20-1,many,TRBD1,CSARGIGSGQGSNQPQHF,TGCAGTGCTAGAGGTATTGGGTCGGGACAGGGAAGCAATCAGCCCCAGCATTTT
TRBJ1-1,TRBV4-3,many,-,CASSQAFIGDTEAFF,TGCGCCAGCAGCCAAGCCTTCATCGGTGACACTGAAGCTTTCTTT
TRBJ1-2,TRBV25-1,few,-,CASSRSSNYGYTF,TGTGCCAGCAGCAGGAGCTCTAACTATGGCTACACCTTC
TRBJ1-2,TRBV4-1,few,TRBD1,CASSQVQGDYGYTF,TGCGCCAGCAGCCAAGTGCAGGGGGACTATGGCTACACCTTC
TRBJ2-1,TRBV4-3,-,-,CASSQDLGGVDEQFF,TGCGCCAGCAGCCAAGACCTAGGGGGGGTGGATGAGCAGTTCTTC
TRBJ1-3,TRBV4-3,-,-,CASSQDRGVGNTIYF,TGCGCCAGCAGCCAAGATCGGGGGGTCGGAAACACCATATATTTT
TRBJ2-3,TRBV6-2/TRBV6-3,-,TRBD2,CASSYLVAGAQSRTQYF,TGTGCCAGCAGTTACCTGGTAGCGGGGGCCCAAAGTCGTACGCAGTATTTT